Listed below are T cell receptor beta chains from one sample, sequenced in a study of T cells in Graves' hyperthyroidism and ophthalmopathy. A single record per CDR3 protein comes from TCRdb applying MiXCR to the multiplex PCR reads. The data contain approximately 200,000 distinct CDR3 sequences, around 16% of them seen just once; the ten biggest clones take up roughly two fifths. Material: blood. Every receptor here comes from a man aged 35 to 55 with Graves' hyperthyroidism. Each CDR3 is given with its conserved first and last residue.

v_gene: TRBV20-1; CDR3aa: CSARVGGYTF
v_gene: TRBV29-1; CDR3aa: CSVEEPVESSGNTIYF
v_gene: TRBV7-2; CDR3aa: CASSRVWGSQETQYF
v_gene: TRBV7-9; CDR3aa: CASSAYGNTGDGGQFF
v_gene: TRBV11-2; CDR3aa: CASSLGVGGTAAYEQYF
v_gene: TRBV12-3/TRBV12-4; CDR3aa: CASGRTDAIEAFF
v_gene: TRBV7-2; CDR3aa: CASSSQGLAGGQDTQYF
v_gene: TRBV12-3/TRBV12-4; CDR3aa: CASSLIQGARNEQYF
v_gene: TRBV12-3/TRBV12-4; CDR3aa: CASSPSPGRSNQPQHF
v_gene: TRBV7-2; CDR3aa: CASSDRLAGVDTDTQYF
v_gene: TRBV30; CDR3aa: CAWSKRPDRGPEAFF